This T cell receptor beta chain was documented in a study of T cells in Graves' hyperthyroidism and ophthalmopathy. What was amplified from RNA transcripts were TCR beta CDR3 regions. The HTBI primer set was used in a first-round RT-PCR of the TCR CDR3. TCRdb re-analysed the multiplex PCR reads in MiXCR, keeping a single row per CDR3 protein. The repertoire holds nearly 600,000 distinct CDR3 sequences, with approximately 15% as singletons. The CDR3 is 15 amino acids. The V gene lost 3 bases and the J gene lost 8 bases, with 15 bases spanning the gap. Germline loops: CDR1 KGHDR, CDR2 SFDVKD. Ophthalmopathy patients had moderate-to-severe active disease, CAS ≥3, NOSPECS ≥4, and disease duration under 3 months. Only a few counts were recorded for this clonotype.

This rearrangement joins TRBV24-1 to TRBJ1-4; weak D call: TRBD1 (5 bases). Sequenced input: blood. The source is a woman aged 18-29 years with Graves' ophthalmopathy. CDR3: CATSDPGTEMEKLFF. The CDR3 nucleotides are TGTGCCACCAGTGATCCCGGGACGGAGATGGAAAAACTGTTTTTT.